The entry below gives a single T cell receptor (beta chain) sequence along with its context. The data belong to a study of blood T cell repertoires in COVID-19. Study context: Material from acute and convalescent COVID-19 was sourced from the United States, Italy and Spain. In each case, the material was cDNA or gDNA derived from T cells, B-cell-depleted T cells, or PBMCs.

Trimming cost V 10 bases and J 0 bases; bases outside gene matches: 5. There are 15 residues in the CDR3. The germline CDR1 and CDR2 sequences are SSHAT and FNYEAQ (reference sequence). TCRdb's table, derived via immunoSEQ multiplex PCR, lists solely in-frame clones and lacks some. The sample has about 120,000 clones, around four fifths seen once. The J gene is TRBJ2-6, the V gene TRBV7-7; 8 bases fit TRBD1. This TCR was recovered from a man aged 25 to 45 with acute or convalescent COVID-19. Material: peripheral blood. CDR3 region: CATGQGSSGANVLTF. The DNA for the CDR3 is TGTGCCACAGGACAGGGAAGCTCTGGGGCCAACGTCCTGACTTTC. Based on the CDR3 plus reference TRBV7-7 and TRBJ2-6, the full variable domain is GAGVSQSPRYKVTKRGQDVTLRCDPISSHATLYWYQQALGQGPEFLTYFNYEAQPDKSGLPSDRFSAERPEGSISTLTIQRTEQRDSAMYRCATGQGSSGANVLTFGAGSRLTVL.